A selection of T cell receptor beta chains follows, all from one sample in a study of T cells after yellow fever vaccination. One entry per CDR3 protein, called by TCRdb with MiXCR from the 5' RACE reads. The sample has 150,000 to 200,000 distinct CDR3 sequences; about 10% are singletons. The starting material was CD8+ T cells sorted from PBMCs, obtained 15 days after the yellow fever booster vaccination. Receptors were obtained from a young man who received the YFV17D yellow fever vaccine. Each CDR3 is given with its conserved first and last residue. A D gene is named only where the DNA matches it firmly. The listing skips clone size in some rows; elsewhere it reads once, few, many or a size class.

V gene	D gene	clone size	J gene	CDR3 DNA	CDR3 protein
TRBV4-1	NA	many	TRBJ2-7	TGCGCCAGCAGCCAAGATTCGCTAGCCCCGTCCTACGAGCAGTACTTC	CASSQDSLAPSYEQYF
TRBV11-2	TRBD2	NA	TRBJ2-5	TGTGCCAGCAGCTCCCGATCGACTAGCGGGGAGGAGACCCAGTACTTC	CASSSRSTSGEETQYF
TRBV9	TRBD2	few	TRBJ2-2	TGTGCCAGCAGCCCCCACCCTTTCGGGGGGGGCACCGGGGAGCTGTTTTTT	CASSPHPFGGGTGELFF
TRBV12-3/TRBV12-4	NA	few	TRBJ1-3	TGTGCCAGCAGTTTGGCACAGTACGGAAACACCATATATTTT	CASSLAQYGNTIYF
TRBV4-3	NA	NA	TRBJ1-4	TGCGCCAGCAGCCAAGATGAAGTCGACATGCGCGGTGAAAAACTGTTTTTT	CASSQDEVDMRGEKLFF
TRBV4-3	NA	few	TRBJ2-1	TGCGCCAGCAGCCAAGTCCAAGACTCCTACAATGAGCAGTTCTTC	CASSQVQDSYNEQFF
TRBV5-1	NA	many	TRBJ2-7	TGCGCCAGCAGCGTAGCAGGCTTGTCCTACGAGCAGTACTTC	CASSVAGLSYEQYF
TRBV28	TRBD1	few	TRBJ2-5	TGTGCCAGCAGTTCAGGGACAGATGAAGAGACCCAGTACTTC	CASSSGTDEETQYF
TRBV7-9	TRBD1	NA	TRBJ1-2	TGTGCCAGCCCAGGGGGGACGGACCTCTATGGCTACACCTTC	CASPGGTDLYGYTF
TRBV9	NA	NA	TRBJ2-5	TGTGCCAGCACGCCCAGTTTCTCCCAAGAGACCCAGTACTTC	CASTPSFSQETQYF
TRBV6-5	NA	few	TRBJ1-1	TGTGCCAGCAGTTACTCGTCACAGGGAGCAGCTTTCTTT	CASSYSSQGAAFF
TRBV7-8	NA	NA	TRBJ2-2	TGTGCCAGCAGCCCCAGTATAGGGGCCACCGGGGAGCTGTTTTTT	CASSPSIGATGELFF
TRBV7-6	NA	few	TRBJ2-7	TGTGCCAGCAGCTTAGGGTCCGGGTTCAACTACGAGCAGTACTTC	CASSLGSGFNYEQYF
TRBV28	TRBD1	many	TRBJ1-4	TGTGCCACACAGGGGGCGAATGAAAAACTGTTTTTT	CATQGANEKLFF
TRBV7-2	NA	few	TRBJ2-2	TGTGCCAGCAGCTTAGTTGGGGGGACCCGCGAAAACACCGGGGAGCTGTTTTTT	CASSLVGGTRENTGELFF
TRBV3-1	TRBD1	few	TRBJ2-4	TGTGCCAGCAGCCAAGACGGGACAGGAGTTAACATTCAGTACTTC	CASSQDGTGVNIQYF
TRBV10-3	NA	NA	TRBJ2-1	TGTGCCATCAGTGAGGTGAATGAGCAGTTCTTC	CAISEVNEQFF
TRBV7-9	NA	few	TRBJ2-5	TGTGCCAGCAGCTCGTCTTGGGGGCCGATCCAAGAGACCCAGTACTTC	CASSSSWGPIQETQYF
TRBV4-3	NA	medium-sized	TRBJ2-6	TGCGCCAGCAGCCAAGGGTCCAGCCCCTCTGGGGCCAACGTCCTGACTTTC	CASSQGSSPSGANVLTF
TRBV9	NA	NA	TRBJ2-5	TGTGCCAGCAGCACCCCGGGAACTAGAGGGGAGACCCAGTACTTC	CASSTPGTRGETQYF
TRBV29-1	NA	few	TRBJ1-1	TGCAGCGTTGAAGATCGGGGGGGTTTGAACACTGAAGCTTTCTTT	CSVEDRGGLNTEAFF
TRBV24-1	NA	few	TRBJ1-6	TGTGCTCCTCCCCCGGGATTGGAGGCACCCCTCCACTTT	CAPPPGLEAPLHF
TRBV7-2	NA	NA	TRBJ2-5	TGTGCCAGCAGCTTATCGGCAGGGCAGGGAGAGACCCAGTACTTC	CASSLSAGQGETQYF
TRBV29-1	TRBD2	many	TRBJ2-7	TGCAGCGCCCGACTAGCGGGGGGCTACGAGCAGTACTTC	CSARLAGGYEQYF
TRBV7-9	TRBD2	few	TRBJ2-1	TGTGCCAGCAGACCCCCGCTAGCGGGGGGGCAAGAGCAGTTCTTC	CASRPPLAGGQEQFF
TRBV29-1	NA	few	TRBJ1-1	TGCAGCGGTATGCGGGGGGGAATGAACACTGAAGCTTTCTTT	CSGMRGGMNTEAFF
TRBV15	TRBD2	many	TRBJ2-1	TGTGCCACCAGCAGAGGGGACACTAGCGGGGCCAATGAGCAGTTCTTC	CATSRGDTSGANEQFF
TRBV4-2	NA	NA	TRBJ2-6	TGTGCCAGCAGCCAAGAGATCGGGGGGGCCAACGTCCTGACTTTC	CASSQEIGGANVLTF
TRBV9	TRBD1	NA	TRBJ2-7	TGTGCCAGCAGCGTAGAAGGGGGCGTACCGGACGAGCAGTACTTC	CASSVEGGVPDEQYF
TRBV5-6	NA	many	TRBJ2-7	TGTGCCAGCAGCTTGGCGGGTTCTTCCTACGAGCAGTACTTC	CASSLAGSSYEQYF
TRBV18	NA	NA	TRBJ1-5	TGTGCCAGCTCAGCGACAAACCTTAGCAATCAGCCCCAGCATTTT	CASSATNLSNQPQHF
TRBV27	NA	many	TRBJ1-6	TGTGCCAGCAGTTTATCGGACCCCCGCTCCTATAATTCACCCCTCCACTTT	CASSLSDPRSYNSPLHF
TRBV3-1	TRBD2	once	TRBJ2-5	TGTGCCAGCAGCCAAAGACTAGCGGGGGGAAGGACCCAGTACTTC	CASSQRLAGGRTQYF
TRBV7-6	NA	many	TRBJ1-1	TGTGCCAGCAGCTTACGCCAGCGGAACACTGAAGCTTTCTTT	CASSLRQRNTEAFF
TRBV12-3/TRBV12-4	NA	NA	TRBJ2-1	TGTGCCAGCAGTTTAAGGTTTGGGTATGAGCAGTTCTTC	CASSLRFGYEQFF
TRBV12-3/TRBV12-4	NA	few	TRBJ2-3	TGTGCCAGCGCGAGGGGAGTCGTTACGCAGTATTTT	CASARGVVTQYF
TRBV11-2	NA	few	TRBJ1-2	TGTGCCAGCAGGGGAACAGGCAATCAAAACTATGGCTACACCTTC	CASRGTGNQNYGYTF
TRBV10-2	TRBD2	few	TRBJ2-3	TGCGCCAGCAGTGAGTCGAGCGGGGGAACAGATACGCAGTATTTT	CASSESSGGTDTQYF